These T cell receptor beta chains were read from a single sample in a study of shared clonotypes between healthy human individuals. The method was immunoSEQ multiplex PCR; TCRdb's version includes in-frame clones alone and lacks a portion of them. The sample shows about 1.5 million clones, 98% of them seen only once. The sequenced sample consisted of naive CD4+ T cells sorted from blood. The origin of the receptors is a man aged 25 to 40 in good health. The CDR3 runs from the conserved cysteine through the conserved F or W. The D gene is left open where the match is weak. Only some rows state a clone size, as once, few, many or a class for expanded clones.

V gene: TRBV27; J gene: TRBJ1-3; D gene: TRBD1; clone size: -; CDR3 DNA: TGTGCCAGCAGTTCGACAGGGGGTGGAAACACCATATATTTT; CDR3 protein: CASSSTGGGNTIYF
V gene: TRBV6-1; J gene: TRBJ1-2; D gene: -; clone size: -; CDR3 DNA: TGTGCCAGCAGTGATGGCGGAATCCCCTATGGCTACACCTTC; CDR3 protein: CASSDGGIPYGYTF
V gene: TRBV30; J gene: TRBJ2-3; D gene: -; clone size: -; CDR3 DNA: TGTGCCTGGAGTGTCTCAGGGGCTAGCACAGATACGCAGTATTTT; CDR3 protein: CAWSVSGASTDTQYF
V gene: TRBV18; J gene: TRBJ2-6; D gene: -; clone size: once; CDR3 DNA: TGTGCCAGCTCACCGGTGGGTCAGACCGTCTCTGGGGCCAACGTCCTGACTTTC; CDR3 protein: CASSPVGQTVSGANVLTF
V gene: TRBV18; J gene: TRBJ1-3; D gene: TRBD1; clone size: -; CDR3 DNA: TGTGCCAGCTCACCCACACAGGGGACGAGCTCTGGAAACACCATATATTTT; CDR3 protein: CASSPTQGTSSGNTIYF
V gene: TRBV5-1; J gene: TRBJ2-3; D gene: -; clone size: once; CDR3 DNA: TGCGCCAGCAGCGTACCTGAAAAGGGGAGACGCACAGATACGCAGTATTTT; CDR3 protein: CASSVPEKGRRTDTQYF
V gene: TRBV28; J gene: TRBJ2-3; D gene: TRBD2; clone size: -; CDR3 DNA: TGTGCCAGCAAACTTTCGGGAGGGCCTACCTCTAGCACAGATACGCAGTATTTT; CDR3 protein: CASKLSGGPTSSTDTQYF
V gene: TRBV25-1; J gene: TRBJ2-7; D gene: TRBD1; clone size: -; CDR3 DNA: TGTGCCAGCAGTCGACAGGGGCCGGGCGAGCAGTACTTC; CDR3 protein: CASSRQGPGEQYF
V gene: TRBV30; J gene: TRBJ2-1; D gene: -; clone size: -; CDR3 DNA: TGTGCCTGGAGTGCCAGGGTCAATGAGCAGTTCTTC; CDR3 protein: CAWSARVNEQFF
V gene: TRBV12-5; J gene: TRBJ1-1; D gene: -; clone size: -; CDR3 DNA: TGTGCTAGTGGTCTCAGGGGTGGCACTGAAGCTTTCTTT; CDR3 protein: CASGLRGGTEAFF
V gene: TRBV7-6; J gene: TRBJ1-1; D gene: -; clone size: -; CDR3 DNA: TGTGCCAGCAGCTTAACGCAGAACACTGAAGCTTTCTTT; CDR3 protein: CASSLTQNTEAFF
V gene: TRBV11-2; J gene: TRBJ1-2; D gene: TRBD1; clone size: -; CDR3 DNA: TGTGCCAGCAGCTTTCCCGGACAGGGGGCCTATGGCTACACCTTC; CDR3 protein: CASSFPGQGAYGYTF
V gene: TRBV9; J gene: TRBJ2-3; D gene: -; clone size: -; CDR3 DNA: TGTGCCAGCAGCGTAGACCCTATAGGGGGAGCAGATACGCAGTATTTT; CDR3 protein: CASSVDPIGGADTQYF
V gene: TRBV2; J gene: TRBJ1-1; D gene: -; clone size: -; CDR3 DNA: TGTGCCAGCAGCGGGGAACAGGGCACTGAAGCTTTCTTT; CDR3 protein: CASSGEQGTEAFF
V gene: TRBV5-6; J gene: TRBJ1-2; D gene: -; clone size: -; CDR3 DNA: TGTGCCAGCAGCTTGGTCGGGGTGTGGAGCTATGGCTACACCTTC; CDR3 protein: CASSLVGVWSYGYTF
V gene: TRBV14; J gene: TRBJ2-3; D gene: -; clone size: -; CDR3 DNA: TGTGCCAGCAGCCGAACCACAGGAGAAGATACGCAGTATTTT; CDR3 protein: CASSRTTGEDTQYF
V gene: TRBV7-3; J gene: TRBJ1-1; D gene: -; clone size: -; CDR3 DNA: TGTGCCAGCAGCTTAACCCCTGCGGGGTACACTGAAGCTTTCTTT; CDR3 protein: CASSLTPAGYTEAFF
V gene: TRBV19; J gene: TRBJ2-3; D gene: -; clone size: once; CDR3 DNA: TGTGCCAGTAGTATTTCTCAGGGTGGGACGCAGTATTTT; CDR3 protein: CASSISQGGTQYF
V gene: TRBV4-1; J gene: TRBJ2-7; D gene: TRBD2; clone size: -; CDR3 DNA: TGCGCCAGCAGCCACGGACTAGCGGGAGCACGCTACGAGCAGTACTTC; CDR3 protein: CASSHGLAGARYEQYF
V gene: TRBV18; J gene: TRBJ2-5; D gene: -; clone size: -; CDR3 DNA: TGTGCCAGCTCCCGAAATCAGGCGGATTTAGAGACCCAGTACTTC; CDR3 protein: CASSRNQADLETQYF
V gene: TRBV5-4; J gene: TRBJ2-2; D gene: TRBD2; clone size: -; CDR3 DNA: TGTGCCAGCAGCTCGGGTGGCGGGAGAGGAAACACCGGGGAGCTGTTTTTT; CDR3 protein: CASSSGGGRGNTGELFF
V gene: TRBV7-9; J gene: TRBJ2-3; D gene: -; clone size: -; CDR3 DNA: TGTGCCAGCAGCTTAGGTCTCCTAGTTGCAGATACGCAGTATTTT; CDR3 protein: CASSLGLLVADTQYF
V gene: TRBV9; J gene: TRBJ1-1; D gene: -; clone size: -; CDR3 DNA: TGTGCCAGCAGCCCGGCAGGGAAGAACACTGAAGCTTTCTTT; CDR3 protein: CASSPAGKNTEAFF
V gene: TRBV6-5; J gene: TRBJ2-7; D gene: -; clone size: -; CDR3 DNA: TGTGCCAGCAGTTCTATAGGGTACGAGCAGTACTTC; CDR3 protein: CASSSIGYEQYF
V gene: TRBV2; J gene: TRBJ1-5; D gene: -; clone size: -; CDR3 DNA: TGTGCCAGCAGGTCAACGGCGGGGCAGCCCCAGCATTTT; CDR3 protein: CASRSTAGQPQHF
V gene: TRBV5-1; J gene: TRBJ2-1; D gene: TRBD1; clone size: -; CDR3 DNA: TGCGCCAGCGGGGGACAGCCGGTAACCAGCTCCTACAATGAGCAGTTCTTC; CDR3 protein: CASGGQPVTSSYNEQFF
V gene: TRBV18; J gene: TRBJ2-1; D gene: TRBD1; clone size: -; CDR3 DNA: TGTGCCAGCTCCGGGACAGGGTCGGGCAATGAGCAGTTCTTC; CDR3 protein: CASSGTGSGNEQFF
V gene: TRBV5-1; J gene: TRBJ1-3; D gene: -; clone size: -; CDR3 DNA: TGCGCCAGCTCGGGTTTGGGACTAGACTCTGGAAACACCATATATTTT; CDR3 protein: CASSGLGLDSGNTIYF
V gene: TRBV4-1; J gene: TRBJ1-1; D gene: -; clone size: -; CDR3 DNA: TGCGCCAGCAGCCAAGCCAGGAACACTGAAGCTTTCTTT; CDR3 protein: CASSQARNTEAFF